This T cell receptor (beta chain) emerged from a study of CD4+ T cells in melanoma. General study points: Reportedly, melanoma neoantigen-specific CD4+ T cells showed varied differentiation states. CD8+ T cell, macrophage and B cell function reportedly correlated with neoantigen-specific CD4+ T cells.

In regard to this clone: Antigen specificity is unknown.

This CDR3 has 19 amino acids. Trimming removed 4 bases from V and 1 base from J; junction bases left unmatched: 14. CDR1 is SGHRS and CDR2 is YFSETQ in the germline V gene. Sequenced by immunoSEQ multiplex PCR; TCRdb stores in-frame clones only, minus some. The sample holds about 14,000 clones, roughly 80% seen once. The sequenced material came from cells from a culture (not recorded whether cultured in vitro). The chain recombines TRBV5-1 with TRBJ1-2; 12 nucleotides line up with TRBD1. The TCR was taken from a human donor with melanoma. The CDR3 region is CASSRRPVGTGGGNYGYTF. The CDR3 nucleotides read TGCGCCAGCAGCAGACGACCTGTGGGGACAGGGGGCGGTAACTATGGCTACACCTTC.